One and the same sample provided the 30 T cell receptor beta chains below, sequenced in a study of blood T cell repertoires in COVID-19. Libraries were prepared by immunoSEQ multiplex PCR; TCRdb keeps only in-frame clonotypes and omits some of them. This sample has 210,000 or so clones; around 86% occur once, and the top ten carry approximately 5%. The sequenced sample was peripheral blood. The receptors were sampled from a human donor in a cohort sampled during active COVID-19.

This clone has just a few counts. The chain combines TRBV19 with TRBJ1-4, with D possibly being TRBD1 (6 bases). The V and J ends lost 5 bases and 3 bases respectively, with 7 bases between them. The CDR3 is made up of 13 amino acids. Germline loops: CDR1 LNHDA, CDR2 SQIVND (reference sequence). The CDR3 DNA reads as TGTGCCAGTAGTGCAGGGGCTAATGAAAAACTGTTTTTT. It specifies CASSAGANEKLFF.

The chain is built from TRBV5-1 and TRBJ2-7, with D possibly TRBD1 on 5 matching bases. This CDR3 is built from 15 residues. Per germline, CDR1 SGHRS and CDR2 YFSETQ. Trimming removed 6 bases at V and 2 bases at J, with 18 bases between. CDR3 sequence: CASTLAGIDAYEQYF. In nucleotides, the CDR3 is TGCGCCAGCACGCTTGCAGGGATCGATGCCTACGAGCAGTACTTC.

The chain carries TRBV6-2 or TRBV6-3 and TRBJ2-7, with TRBD2 matching 10 bases. In germline, CDR1 is MNHEY, CDR2 SVGEGT. This CDR3 comprises 16 residues. V lost 6 bases to trimming and J lost 7 bases; unmatched junction nucleotides: 15. The DNA of the CDR3 is TGTGCCAGCAGCCTGCCTTGGAGCGGGAGGGCTTCTGAGCAGTACTTC. Translation gives CASSLPWSGRASEQYF.

This chain links TRBV3-1 (or the pseudogene TRBV3-2) with TRBJ1-3; 8 nucleotides agree with TRBD1. After removal of 6 bases from V and 0 bases from J, the junction contained 7 bases not matched to a gene. This CDR3 comprises 16 residues. The germline V gene has CDR1 LGHDT and CDR2 YNNKEL (reference sequence). CDR3 sequence: CASRDRGSYSGNTIYF. In DNA form, the CDR3 reads TGTGCCAGCAGAGACAGGGGATCGTACTCTGGAAACACCATATATTTT.

V is TRBV29-1 and J is TRBJ2-3; a weak D match, TRBD2 (5 bases). The CDR3 runs 14 residues. The V gene lost 3 bases and the J gene lost 2 bases, with 12 bases spanning the gap. In germline, CDR1 is SQVTM, CDR2 ANQGSEA. This CDR3 reads CSVDSGWNTDTQYF. DNA of the CDR3: TGCAGCGTTGATTCGGGGTGGAACACAGATACGCAGTATTTT.

This chain joins TRBV24-1 and TRBJ2-1; 13 bases align to TRBD2. The CDR3 totals 16 residues. Germline V gene sequence: CDR1 KGHDR, CDR2 SFDVKD. V lost 2 bases to trimming and J lost 9 bases; unmatched junction nucleotides: 6. As DNA, the CDR3 is TGTGCCACCAGTGATTCCGGGACTAGCGGGATTCTTGAGCAGTTCTTC. Translating gives CATSDSGTSGILEQFF.

The genes are TRBV15 and TRBJ1-1; D call uncertain. CDR3 length: 14 residues. Trimming cost V 1 base and J 3 bases, with 9 bases left between them. Germline CDR1 LNHNV, CDR2 YYDKDF (reference sequence). The DNA for the CDR3 is TGTGCCACCAGCAGAGCAGCGGAGGACACTGAAGCTTTCTTT. Translated, it gives CATSRAAEDTEAFF.

V usage is TRBV12-3 or TRBV12-4 and J usage is TRBJ2-5; D call uncertain. The V gene lost 6 bases and the J gene lost 7 bases, with 9 bases spanning the gap. This CDR3 comprises 11 residues. The CDR3 DNA reads as TGTGCCAGCAGCCTCTCGGGGACCCAGTACTTC. Protein: CASSLSGTQYF.

The V gene is TRBV10-3, the J gene TRBJ1-3; D unresolved. CDR1 and CDR2 from the germline V gene are ENHRY and SYGVKD. The CDR3 is made up of 15 amino acids. Trimming removed 2 bases from V and 0 bases from J, with 8 bases in between. The CDR3 is CAISENFNSGNTIYF. Written as DNA, the CDR3 is TGTGCCATCAGTGAGAACTTTAACTCTGGAAACACCATATATTTT.

The rearrangement links TRBV4-1 to TRBJ2-2; 9 nucleotides line up with TRBD1. Unmatched junction bases numbered 8, after V lost 4 bases and J lost 5 bases. This CDR3 spans 16 amino acids. The germline V gene encodes CDR1 MGHRA and CDR2 YSYEKL. DNA of the CDR3: TGCGCCAGCAGCCCACAGGGGGCGGTGGGGACCGGGGAGCTGTTTTTT. Amino acids: CASSPQGAVGTGELFF.

The V call is TRBV28, the J call TRBJ2-7; TRBD2 might be the D (6 bases). V was pared by 5 bases and J by 2 bases, with 19 bases between. The CDR3 has 16 amino acids. CDR1 is MDHEN and CDR2 is SYDVKM in the germline V gene. CDR3 in amino acids: CASSTGGAALPYEQYF. CDR3 in DNA: TGTGCCAGCAGTACCGGGGGTGCCGCCCTTCCCTACGAGCAGTACTTC.

This chain connects TRBV28 to TRBJ2-7, with D possibly being TRBD2 (5 bases). Looked up from germline, CDR1 is MDHEN and CDR2 is SYDVKM. CDR3 length: 13 residues. V was cut by 5 bases and J by 0 bases, with 8 bases left in between. The CDR3 DNA is TGTGCCAGCAGTCGAGGGAGCTCCTACGAGCAGTACTTC. Translated, it gives CASSRGSSYEQYF.

This clone was observed a few times. The chain combines TRBV7-9 with TRBJ2-1; 7 positions match TRBD2. The ends lost 4 bases at V and 7 bases at J; junction bases unmatched: 4. CDR1 and CDR2 (germline): SEHNR, FQNEAQ (reference sequence). This CDR3 comprises 13 residues. CDR3 sequence reads: CASSSPGGNEQFF. DNA for the CDR3: TGTGCCAGCAGCTCACCGGGGGGAAATGAGCAGTTCTTC.

The chain links TRBV7-8 to TRBJ1-3; 8 bases align to TRBD1. The trim removed 6 bases at V and 0 bases at J, leaving 10 bases unmatched. This CDR3 region has 17 residues. From germline, CDR1 is SGHVS and CDR2 FQNEAQ. The CDR3 spells CASSRLRGQVSGNTIYF. The CDR3, as DNA: TGTGCCAGCAGTAGACTCCGGGGACAGGTCTCTGGAAACACCATATATTTT.

The CDR3 reads CASSERTDFYGYTF. CDR3 DNA sequence: TGTGCCAGCAGTGAAAGGACAGACTTTTATGGCTACACCTTC. The chain joins TRBV2 to TRBJ1-2; tentative D call: TRBD1 (6 bases). This CDR3 contains 14 residues. Trimming removed 2 bases from V and 5 bases from J, with 12 bases in between. Germline assignment: CDR1 SNHLY and CDR2 FYNNEI.

The genes are TRBV24-1 and TRBJ2-2; 8 bases map to TRBD1. The CDR3 is 17 amino acids. Germline V gene sequence: CDR1 KGHDR, CDR2 SFDVKD. J was trimmed by 3 bases and V by 3 bases; bases with no gene match: 8. CDR3: CATSDPRTGLDTGELFF. In nucleotides, the CDR3 is TGTGCCACCAGTGATCCCAGGACAGGGCTGGACACCGGGGAGCTGTTTTTT.

The gene calls are TRBV6-2 or TRBV6-3 and TRBJ2-1; 14 bases line up with TRBD2. V lost 6 bases and J lost 7; bases outside the gene matches: 11. CDR1 and CDR2 from the germline V gene are MNHEY and SVGEGT. The CDR3 is 17 residues long. The CDR3 DNA reads TGTGCCAGCAGCCCCCTGGGACTAGCGGGAGCCGCGAATGAGCAGTTCTTC. This codes for CASSPLGLAGAANEQFF.

The chain uses TRBV5-1 and TRBJ2-3; 8 positions agree with TRBD1. From germline, CDR1 is SGHRS and CDR2 YFSETQ. The CDR3 runs 16 residues. Trimming took 4 bases from V and 10 from J; bases not matched to a gene: 17. The CDR3, as DNA: TGCGCCAGCAGCGTCCAGACAGGGGTTCAATCCTCAGCGCAGTATTTT. Its protein is CASSVQTGVQSSAQYF.

V usage is TRBV27 and J usage is TRBJ2-7; 13 nucleotides agree with TRBD2. J lost 0 bases, V lost 5 bases, and 4 bases had no gene match. The germline CDR1 and CDR2 sequences are MNHEY and SMNVEV (reference sequence). The CDR3 sequence is 16 residues long. This chain's CDR3 is CASSAGLAGVSYEQYF. CDR3 DNA sequence: TGTGCCAGCAGTGCCGGACTAGCGGGAGTCTCCTACGAGCAGTACTTC.

The chain carries TRBV19 and TRBJ2-7, with TRBD1 matching 7 bases. This CDR3 region has 13 residues. CDR1 and CDR2 from the germline V gene are LNHDA and SQIVND (reference sequence). Trimming at V came to 5 bases and at J to 0 bases, leaving 1 base not matched to a gene. CDR3 amino acids: CASSRDSSYEQYF. In DNA form, the CDR3 reads TGTGCCAGTAGTCGGGACAGCTCCTACGAGCAGTACTTC. The whole variable domain, remainder taken from reference TRBV19 and TRBJ2-7, is DGGITQSPKYLFRKEGQNVTLSCEQNLNHDAMYWYRQDPGQGLRLIYYSQIVNDFQKGDIAEGYSVSREKKESFPLTVTSAQKNPTAFYLCASSRDSSYEQYFGPGTRLTVT.

By share, this clone counts as medium-sized. The J gene is TRBJ2-1, the V gene TRBV28; 9 positions agree with TRBD2. CDR3 length: 16 amino acids. With V trimmed by 4 bases and J by 7 bases, 11 bases remained unmatched. Germline lookup yields CDR1 MDHEN and CDR2 SYDVKM. The CDR3 DNA follows: TGTGCCAGCAGTTGGACCGGGACTAGCTTCGCGAATGAGCAGTTCTTC. Amino acid sequence: CASSWTGTSFANEQFF. Drawing the rest from reference TRBV28 and TRBJ2-1, the complete variable domain is DVKVTQSSRYLVKRTGEKVFLECVQDMDHENMFWYRQDPGLGLRLIYFSYDVKMKEKGDIPEGYSVSREKKERFSLILESASTNQTSMYLCASSWTGTSFANEQFFGPGTRLTVL.

The chain couples TRBV10-3 to TRBJ2-7; the match to TRBD1 covers 7 bases. V shed 6 bases, J shed 0 bases, and the junction held 5 bases outside the gene matches. Germline assignment: CDR1 ENHRY and CDR2 SYGVKD. The CDR3 runs to 14 residues. The CDR3 reads CAIRGQLSSYEQYF. CDR3 nucleotide sequence: TGTGCCATCAGGGGACAGTTAAGCTCCTACGAGCAGTACTTC.

The chain couples TRBV5-6 to TRBJ1-2; D gene uncertain. This CDR3 region has 14 residues. Germline assignment: CDR1 SGHDT and CDR2 YYEEEE. V was trimmed by 2 bases and J by 8 bases, leaving 16 bases between them. The CDR3 DNA reads as TGTGCCAGCAGCTTTAATGGACCCGAGCGGGGCTACACCTTC. The encoded protein is CASSFNGPERGYTF.

This clone has a handful of counts. This CDR3 reads CASMFGVGGYTF. Here the CDR3 DNA reads TGTGCCAGCATGTTTGGAGTGGGTGGCTACACCTTC. The chain uses TRBV12-3 or TRBV12-4 and TRBJ1-2; D not resolved. The CDR3 covers 12 residues. V lost 7 bases and J lost 7, with 13 bases in between.

This clone has just a few counts. The CDR3 nucleotides read TGTGCCAGTAGTCCGTCCGGGACAGGGGTCTATGGCTACACCTTC. Translating gives CASSPSGTGVYGYTF. The chain has TRBV19 and TRBJ1-2; 10 nucleotides align to TRBD1. The V gene end was trimmed by 5 bases and the J gene end by 4 bases; junction bases not matched to a gene: 7. This CDR3 region has 15 residues. Germline CDR1 LNHDA, CDR2 SQIVND (reference sequence).

The chain couples TRBV19 to TRBJ1-5, with 8 bases matching TRBD1. V gave up 5 bases and J gave up 11 bases; unmatched junction bases: 11. Germline V gene sequence: CDR1 LNHDA, CDR2 SQIVND (reference sequence). This CDR3 is 14 amino acids long. The CDR3 reads CASSARDRGRTQHF. The CDR3 DNA follows: TGTGCCAGTAGTGCAAGAGACAGGGGCCGGACCCAGCATTTT. The whole variable domain, remainder taken from reference TRBV19 and TRBJ1-5, is DGGITQSPKYLFRKEGQNVTLSCEQNLNHDAMYWYRQDPGQGLRLIYYSQIVNDFQKGDIAEGYSVSREKKESFPLTVTSAQKNPTAFYLCASSARDRGRTQHFGDGTRLSIL.

V and J are TRBV18 and TRBJ2-3; 12 bases match TRBD2. The CDR3 loop spans 16 amino acids. The ends lost 2 bases at V and 2 bases at J; junction bases unmatched: 2. Germline V gives CDR1 KGHSH, CDR2 LQKENI. CDR3 residues: CASSPRLAGDTDTQYF. DNA of the CDR3: TGTGCCAGCTCACCAAGACTAGCGGGAGACACAGATACGCAGTATTTT.

This clone was counted a single time. The V and J genes are TRBV28 and TRBJ1-1, with unresolved D. Looked up from germline, CDR1 is MDHEN and CDR2 is SYDVKM. The CDR3 covers 18 residues. Trimming shortened V by 3 bases and J by 2 bases, and 22 bases separated the two germline ends. CDR3 in DNA: TGTGCCAGCAGTTTGGGTTGGCTAGATACGGCTAAAAACACTGAAGCTTTCTTT. This gives the protein CASSLGWLDTAKNTEAFF.

This clone was seen once. This chain uses TRBV6-5 with TRBJ2-2, with TRBD1 as a possible D gene (6 bases). CDR1 MNHEY and CDR2 SVGAGI come from the germline V gene. The CDR3 is 13 amino acids. V was shortened by 6 bases and J by 7 bases, with 12 bases between the two germline ends. CDR3 DNA sequence: TGTGCCAGCAGCGCCAGGGGTGGCGGGGAGCTGTTTTTT. Translating it yields CASSARGGGELFF.

CDR3 sequence (DNA): TGTGCCAGTAGTATAGGACAGGGGAACTACGAGCAGTACTTC. It specifies CASSIGQGNYEQYF. The chain combines TRBV19 with TRBJ2-7; 8 nucleotides align to TRBD1. The CDR3 length is 14 residues. Germline CDR1 reads LNHDA; CDR2 reads SQIVND (reference sequence). The trim removed 1 base at V and 3 bases at J, leaving 2 bases unmatched.